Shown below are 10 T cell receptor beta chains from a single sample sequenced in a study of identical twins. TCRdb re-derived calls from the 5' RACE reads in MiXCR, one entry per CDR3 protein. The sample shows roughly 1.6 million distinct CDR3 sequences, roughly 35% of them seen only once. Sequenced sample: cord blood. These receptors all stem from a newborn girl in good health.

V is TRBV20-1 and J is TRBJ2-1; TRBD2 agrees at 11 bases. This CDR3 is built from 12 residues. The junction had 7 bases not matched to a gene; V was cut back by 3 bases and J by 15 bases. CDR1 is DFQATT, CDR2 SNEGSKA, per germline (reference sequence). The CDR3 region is CSARTTSGDPFF. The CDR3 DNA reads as TGCAGTGCTAGGACGACTAGCGGGGATCCGTTCTTC.

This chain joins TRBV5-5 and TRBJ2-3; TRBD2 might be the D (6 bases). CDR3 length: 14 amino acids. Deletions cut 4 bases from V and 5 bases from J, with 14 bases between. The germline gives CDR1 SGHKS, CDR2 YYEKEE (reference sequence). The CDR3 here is CASSLGLSGDTQYF. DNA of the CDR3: TGTGCCAGCAGCCTGGGACTTTCGGGAGATACGCAGTATTTT.

CDR3 bases: TGTGCCAGCTCAAACCGACTGGCGGGAGCCTACGAGCAGTACTTC. This encodes CASSNRLAGAYEQYF. The chain employs TRBV18 and TRBJ2-7, with TRBD2 matching 7 bases. From germline, CDR1 is KGHSH and CDR2 LQKENI. This CDR3 is 15 amino acids long. V was clipped by 5 bases and J by 2 bases; unmatched bases: 9.

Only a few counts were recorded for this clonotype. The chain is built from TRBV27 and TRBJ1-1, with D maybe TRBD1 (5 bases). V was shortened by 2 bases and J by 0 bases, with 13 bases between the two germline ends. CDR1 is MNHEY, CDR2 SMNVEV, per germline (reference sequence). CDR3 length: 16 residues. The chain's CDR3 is CASSLGGGFMNTEAFF. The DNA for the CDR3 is TGTGCCAGCAGTTTAGGGGGTGGATTCATGAACACTGAAGCTTTCTTT.

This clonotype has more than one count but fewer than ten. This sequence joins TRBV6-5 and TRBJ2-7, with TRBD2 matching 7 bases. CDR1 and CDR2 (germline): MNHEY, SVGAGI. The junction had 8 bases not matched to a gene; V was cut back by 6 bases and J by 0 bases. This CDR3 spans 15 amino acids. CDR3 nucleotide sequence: TGTGCCAGCAGGACCTATAGCGGGTCCTCCTACGAGCAGTACTTC. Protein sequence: CASRTYSGSSYEQYF.

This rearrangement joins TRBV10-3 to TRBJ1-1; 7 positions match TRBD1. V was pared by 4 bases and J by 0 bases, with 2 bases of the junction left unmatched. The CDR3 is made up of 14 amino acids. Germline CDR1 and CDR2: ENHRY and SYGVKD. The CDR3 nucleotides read TGTGCCATCAGTGGGGGACAGCTGAACACTGAAGCTTTCTTT. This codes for CAISGGQLNTEAFF.

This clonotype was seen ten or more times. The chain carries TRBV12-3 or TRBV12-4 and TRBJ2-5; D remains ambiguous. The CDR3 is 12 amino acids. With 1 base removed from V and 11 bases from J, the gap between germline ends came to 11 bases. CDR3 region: CASSLGPNEQYF. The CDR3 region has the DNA TGTGCCAGCAGTTTAGGTCCCAATGAGCAGTACTTC.

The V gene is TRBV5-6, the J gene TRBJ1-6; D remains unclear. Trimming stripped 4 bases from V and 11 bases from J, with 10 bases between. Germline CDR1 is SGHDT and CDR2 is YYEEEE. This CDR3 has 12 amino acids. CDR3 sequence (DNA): TGTGCCAGCAGCATCTCCGCGGCACCCCTCCACTTT. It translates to CASSISAAPLHF. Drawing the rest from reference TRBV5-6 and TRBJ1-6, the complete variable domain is DAGVTQSPTHLIKTRGQQVTLRCSPKSGHDTVSWYQQALGQGPQFIFQYYEEEERQRGNFPDRFSGHQFPNYSSELNVNALLLGDSALYLCASSISAAPLHFGNGTRLTVT.

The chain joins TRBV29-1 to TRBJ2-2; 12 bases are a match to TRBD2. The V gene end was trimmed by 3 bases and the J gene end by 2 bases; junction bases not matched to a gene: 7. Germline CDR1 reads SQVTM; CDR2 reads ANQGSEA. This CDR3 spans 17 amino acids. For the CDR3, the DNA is TGCAGCGTTGAGGGAGTGACTAGCGGGGGTAACACCGGGGAGCTGTTTTTT. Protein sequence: CSVEGVTSGGNTGELFF.

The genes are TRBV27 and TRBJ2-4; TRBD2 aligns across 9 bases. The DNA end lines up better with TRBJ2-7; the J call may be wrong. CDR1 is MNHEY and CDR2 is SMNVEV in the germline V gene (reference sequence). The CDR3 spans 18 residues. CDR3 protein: CASSLLRASGTKLYEQYF. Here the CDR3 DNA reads TGTGCCAGCAGTTTATTAAGGGCTAGCGGGACAAAACTCTACGAGCAGTACTTC.